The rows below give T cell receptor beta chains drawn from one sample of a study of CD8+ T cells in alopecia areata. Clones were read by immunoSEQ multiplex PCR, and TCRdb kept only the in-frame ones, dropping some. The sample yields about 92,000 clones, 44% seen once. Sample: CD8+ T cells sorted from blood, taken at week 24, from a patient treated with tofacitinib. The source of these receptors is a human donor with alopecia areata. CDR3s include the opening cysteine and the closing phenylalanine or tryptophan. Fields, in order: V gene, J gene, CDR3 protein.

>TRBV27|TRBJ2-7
CAAQGGGMDEQYF
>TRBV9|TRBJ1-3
CASSGDRASGGNTIYF
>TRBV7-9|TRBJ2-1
CASSGGASVSYNEQFF
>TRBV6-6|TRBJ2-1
CASSYPAGGVHEQFF
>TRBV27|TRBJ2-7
CASSWVRDRYNEQYF
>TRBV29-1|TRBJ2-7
CSVDGDGLYEQYF
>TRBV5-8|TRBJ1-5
CASSPRSSNQPQHF
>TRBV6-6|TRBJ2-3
CASSSPRDTQYF
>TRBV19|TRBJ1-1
CASSKGGHLDTEAFF
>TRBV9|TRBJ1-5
CASSVRPQHF
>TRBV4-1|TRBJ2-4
CASSHTGGSLTKNIQYF
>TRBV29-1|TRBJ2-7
CSVAVGPDNPSYEQYF
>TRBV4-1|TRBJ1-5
CASSQGTGGQPQHF
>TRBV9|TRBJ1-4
CASSAGQGLFF
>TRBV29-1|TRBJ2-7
CSPPSPSGSEQYF
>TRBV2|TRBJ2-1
CASSERTGSSYNEQFF
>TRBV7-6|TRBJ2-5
CASSRYGDPGTQYF
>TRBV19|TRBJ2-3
CATTGGNTDTQYF
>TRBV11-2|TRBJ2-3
CASSPRGAGQYF
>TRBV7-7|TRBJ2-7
CASSPAGAPYEQYF
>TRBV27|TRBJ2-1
CASGYARTAEQFF
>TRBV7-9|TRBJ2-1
CASSLSANRGNEQFF
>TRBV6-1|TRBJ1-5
CASSQGAPGNQPQHF
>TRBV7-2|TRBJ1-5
CASSPDRTAYSNQPQHF
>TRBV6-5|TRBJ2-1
CASSWGADNEQFF
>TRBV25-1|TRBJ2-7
CASQDSPGREQYF
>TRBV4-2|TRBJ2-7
CASSPRDRGDYEQYF
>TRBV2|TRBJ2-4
CASWRPGQDKNIQYF
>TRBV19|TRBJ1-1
CASSIPERNTEAFF
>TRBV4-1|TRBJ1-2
CASSQGTWDRGTNGYTF
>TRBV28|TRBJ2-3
CASSLWTAGEGSNTQYF
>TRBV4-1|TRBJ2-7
CASSQSGQGDYEQYF
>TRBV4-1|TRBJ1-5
CASSQGESFGQPQHF
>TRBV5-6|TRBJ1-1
CASSSQGGPEAFF
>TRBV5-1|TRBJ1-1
CASSLAPVEAFF
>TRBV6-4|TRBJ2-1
CASSDSGFDEQFF
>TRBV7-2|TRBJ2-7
CASSYNRGYYEQYF
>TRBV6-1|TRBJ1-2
CASSEHSSNYGYTF
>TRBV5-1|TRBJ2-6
CASSVGTGFRANVLTF
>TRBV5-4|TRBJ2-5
CASSVGRQETQYF
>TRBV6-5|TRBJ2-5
CATSALAGGETQYF
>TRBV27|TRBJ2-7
CASTLTSREQYF
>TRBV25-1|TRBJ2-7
CASSEFGTGTYEQYF
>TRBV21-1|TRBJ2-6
CASSKGSQRTSSGANVLTF
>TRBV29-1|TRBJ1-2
CSVDVPGTNGYTF
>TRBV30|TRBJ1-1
CAWAAGNTEAFF